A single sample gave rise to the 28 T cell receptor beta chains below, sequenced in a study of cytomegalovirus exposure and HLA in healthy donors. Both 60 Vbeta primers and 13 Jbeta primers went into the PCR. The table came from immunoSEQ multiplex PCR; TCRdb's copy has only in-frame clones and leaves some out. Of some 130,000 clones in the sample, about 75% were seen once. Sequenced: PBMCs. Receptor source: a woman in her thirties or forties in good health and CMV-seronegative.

Here the CDR3 reads CASNTDRGYGYTF. The CDR3 DNA reads TGTGCCAGCAACACTGACAGGGGTTATGGCTACACCTTC. J is TRBJ1-2 and V is TRBV7-9, with TRBD1 matching 8 bases. Germline CDR1 and CDR2: SEHNR and FQNEAQ (reference sequence). V shed 7 bases, J shed 5 bases, and the junction held 6 bases outside the gene matches. The CDR3 consists of 13 residues.

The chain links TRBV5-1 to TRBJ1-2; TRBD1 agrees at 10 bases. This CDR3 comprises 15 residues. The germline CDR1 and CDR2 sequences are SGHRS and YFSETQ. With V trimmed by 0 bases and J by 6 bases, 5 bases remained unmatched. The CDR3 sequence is CASSLVGQGTDGYTF. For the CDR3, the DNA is TGCGCCAGCAGCTTGGTGGGACAGGGGACAGATGGCTACACCTTC. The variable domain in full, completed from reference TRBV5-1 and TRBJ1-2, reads KAGVTQTPRYLIKTRGQQVTLSCSPISGHRSVSWYQQTPGQGLQFLFEYFSETQRNKGNFPGRFSGRQFSNSRSEMNVSTLELGDSALYLCASSLVGQGTDGYTFGSGTRLTVV.

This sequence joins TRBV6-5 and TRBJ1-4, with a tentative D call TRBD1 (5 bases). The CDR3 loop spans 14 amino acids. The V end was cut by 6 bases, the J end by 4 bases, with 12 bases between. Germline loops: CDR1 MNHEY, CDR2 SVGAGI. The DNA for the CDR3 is TGTGCCAGCAGATTGTCCGGGGGTAATGAAAAACTGTTTTTT. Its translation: CASRLSGGNEKLFF.

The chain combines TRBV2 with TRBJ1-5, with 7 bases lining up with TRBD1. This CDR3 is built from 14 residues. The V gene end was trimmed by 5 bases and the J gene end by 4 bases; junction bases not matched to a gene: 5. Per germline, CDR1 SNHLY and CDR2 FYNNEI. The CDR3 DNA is TGTGCCAGCAGTCCCGACAGGGATAATCAGCCCCAGCATTTT. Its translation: CASSPDRDNQPQHF.

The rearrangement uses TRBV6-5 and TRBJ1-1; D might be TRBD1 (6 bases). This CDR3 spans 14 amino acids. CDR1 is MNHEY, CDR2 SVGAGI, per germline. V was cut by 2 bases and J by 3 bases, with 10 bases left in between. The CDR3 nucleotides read TGTGCCAGCAGTTACGGTCCAGGGGACACTGAAGCTTTCTTT. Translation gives CASSYGPGDTEAFF.

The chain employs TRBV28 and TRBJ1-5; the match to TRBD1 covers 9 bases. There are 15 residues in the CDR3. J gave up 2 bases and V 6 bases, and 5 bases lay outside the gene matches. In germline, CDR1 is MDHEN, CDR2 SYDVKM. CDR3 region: CASSEQGAGNQPQHF. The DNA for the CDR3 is TGTGCCAGCAGCGAACAGGGGGCCGGCAATCAGCCCCAGCATTTT.

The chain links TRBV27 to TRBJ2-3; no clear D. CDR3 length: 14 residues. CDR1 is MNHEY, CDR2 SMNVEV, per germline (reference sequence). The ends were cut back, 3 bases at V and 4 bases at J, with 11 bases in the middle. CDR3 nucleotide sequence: TGTGCCAGCAGTTTCTTTGAGCTATCAGATACGCAGTATTTT. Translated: CASSFFELSDTQYF.

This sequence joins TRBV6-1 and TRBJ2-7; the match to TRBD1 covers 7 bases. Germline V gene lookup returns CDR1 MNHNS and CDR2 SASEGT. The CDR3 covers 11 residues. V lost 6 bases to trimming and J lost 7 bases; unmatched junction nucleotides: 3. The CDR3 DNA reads TGTGCCAGCAGGAGACAGGGTGAGCAGTACTTC. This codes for CASRRQGEQYF.

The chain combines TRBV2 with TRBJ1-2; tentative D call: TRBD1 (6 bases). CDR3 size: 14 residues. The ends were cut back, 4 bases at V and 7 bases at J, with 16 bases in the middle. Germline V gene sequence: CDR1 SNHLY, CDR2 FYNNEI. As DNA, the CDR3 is TGTGCCAGCAGTGTAGAGCGCAGGGGAGCTGGCTACACCTTC. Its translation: CASSVERRGAGYTF.

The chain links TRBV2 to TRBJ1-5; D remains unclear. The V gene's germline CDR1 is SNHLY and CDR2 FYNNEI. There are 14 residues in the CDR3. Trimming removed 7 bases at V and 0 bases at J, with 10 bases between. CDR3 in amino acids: CASTNIYSNQPQHF. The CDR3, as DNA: TGTGCCAGCACGAACATTTATAGCAATCAGCCCCAGCATTTT. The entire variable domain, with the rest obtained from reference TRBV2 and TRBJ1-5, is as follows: EPEVTQTPSHQVTQMGQEVILRCVPISNHLYFYWYRQILGQKVEFLVSFYNNEISEKSEIFDDQFSVERPDGSNFTLKIRSTKLEDSAMYFCASTNIYSNQPQHFGDGTRLSIL.

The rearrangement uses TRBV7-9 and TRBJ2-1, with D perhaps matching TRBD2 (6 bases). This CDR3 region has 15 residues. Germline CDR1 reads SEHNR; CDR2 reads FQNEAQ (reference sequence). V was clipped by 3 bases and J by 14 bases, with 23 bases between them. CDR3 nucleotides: TGTGCCAGCAGCTTGACAGACAGATTGGGGGGAGTGGAGTTCTTC. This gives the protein CASSLTDRLGGVEFF.

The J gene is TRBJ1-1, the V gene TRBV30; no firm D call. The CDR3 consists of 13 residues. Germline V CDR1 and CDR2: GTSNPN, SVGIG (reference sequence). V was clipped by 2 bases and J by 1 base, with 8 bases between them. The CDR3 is CAWSLGRNTEAFF. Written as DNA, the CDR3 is TGTGCCTGGAGTTTAGGGAGGAACACTGAAGCTTTCTTT. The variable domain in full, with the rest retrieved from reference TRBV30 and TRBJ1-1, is SQTIHQWPATLVQPVGSPLSLECTVEGTSNPNLYWYRQAAGRGLQLLFYSVGIGQISSEVPQNLSASRPQDRQFILSSKKLLLSDSGFYLCAWSLGRNTEAFFGQGTRLTVV.

This CDR3 is CASSRSASAFNTGELFF. DNA for the CDR3: TGTGCCAGCAGTAGGAGCGCTTCGGCATTCAACACCGGGGAGCTGTTTTTT. J is TRBJ2-2 and V is TRBV27; no clear D. Germline CDR1 reads MNHEY; CDR2 reads SMNVEV (reference sequence). The V gene lost 5 bases and the J gene lost 2 bases, with 18 bases spanning the gap. The CDR3 sequence is 17 residues long.

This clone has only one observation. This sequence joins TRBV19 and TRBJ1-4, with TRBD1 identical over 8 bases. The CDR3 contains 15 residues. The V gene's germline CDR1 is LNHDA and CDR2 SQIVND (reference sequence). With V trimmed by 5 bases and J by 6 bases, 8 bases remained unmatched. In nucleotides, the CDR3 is TGTGCCAGTAGTCTTCCCGGGACAGGATATGAAAAACTGTTTTTT. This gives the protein CASSLPGTGYEKLFF.

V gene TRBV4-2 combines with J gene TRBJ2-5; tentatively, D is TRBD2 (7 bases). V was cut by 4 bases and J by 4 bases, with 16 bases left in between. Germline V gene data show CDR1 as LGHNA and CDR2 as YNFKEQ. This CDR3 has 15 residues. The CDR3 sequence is CASSPEWGGRETQYF. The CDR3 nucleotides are TGTGCCAGCAGCCCCGAGTGGGGGGGCAGAGAGACCCAGTACTTC.

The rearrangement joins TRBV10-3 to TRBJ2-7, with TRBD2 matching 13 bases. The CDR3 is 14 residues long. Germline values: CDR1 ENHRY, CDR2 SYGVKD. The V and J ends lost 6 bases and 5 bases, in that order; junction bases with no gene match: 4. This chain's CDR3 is CAIRETSGGDEQYF. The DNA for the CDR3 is TGTGCCATCAGAGAAACTAGCGGGGGGGACGAGCAGTACTTC.

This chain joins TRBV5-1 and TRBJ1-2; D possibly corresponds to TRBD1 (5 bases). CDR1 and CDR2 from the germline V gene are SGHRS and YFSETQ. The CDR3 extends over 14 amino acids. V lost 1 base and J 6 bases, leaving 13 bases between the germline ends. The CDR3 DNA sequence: TGCGCCAGCAGCTTGATGGGCATAGGGGATGGCTACACCTTC. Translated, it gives CASSLMGIGDGYTF. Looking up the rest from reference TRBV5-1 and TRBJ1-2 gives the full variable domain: KAGVTQTPRYLIKTRGQQVTLSCSPISGHRSVSWYQQTPGQGLQFLFEYFSETQRNKGNFPGRFSGRQFSNSRSEMNVSTLELGDSALYLCASSLMGIGDGYTFGSGTRLTVV.

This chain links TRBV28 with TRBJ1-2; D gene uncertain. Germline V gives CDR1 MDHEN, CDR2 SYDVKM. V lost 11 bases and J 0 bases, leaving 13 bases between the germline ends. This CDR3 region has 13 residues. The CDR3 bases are TGTGCCGGCTCCCAGGTCCCTAACTATGGCTACACCTTC. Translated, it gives CAGSQVPNYGYTF.

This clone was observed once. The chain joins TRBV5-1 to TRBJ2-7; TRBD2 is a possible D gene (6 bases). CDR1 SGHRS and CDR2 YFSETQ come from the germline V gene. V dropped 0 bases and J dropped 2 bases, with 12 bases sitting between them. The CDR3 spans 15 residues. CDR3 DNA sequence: TGCGCCAGCAGCTTGGGAGGTAGCGGAGCCTACGAGCAGTACTTC. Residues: CASSLGGSGAYEQYF. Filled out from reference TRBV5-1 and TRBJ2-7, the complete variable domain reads KAGVTQTPRYLIKTRGQQVTLSCSPISGHRSVSWYQQTPGQGLQFLFEYFSETQRNKGNFPGRFSGRQFSNSRSEMNVSTLELGDSALYLCASSLGGSGAYEQYFGPGTRLTVT.

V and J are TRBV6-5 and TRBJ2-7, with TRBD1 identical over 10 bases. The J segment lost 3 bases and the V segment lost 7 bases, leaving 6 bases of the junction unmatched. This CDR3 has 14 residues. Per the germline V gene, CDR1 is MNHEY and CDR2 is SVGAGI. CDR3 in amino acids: CASKRDRGFYEQYF. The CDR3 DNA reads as TGTGCCAGCAAGCGGGACAGGGGTTTCTACGAGCAGTACTTC.

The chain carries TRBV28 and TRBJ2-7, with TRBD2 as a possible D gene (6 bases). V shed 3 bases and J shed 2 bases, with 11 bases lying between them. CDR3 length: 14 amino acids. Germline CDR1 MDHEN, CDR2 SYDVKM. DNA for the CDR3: TGTGCCAGCAGTTTGAGGCGGACTACCTACGAGCAGTACTTC. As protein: CASSLRRTTYEQYF.

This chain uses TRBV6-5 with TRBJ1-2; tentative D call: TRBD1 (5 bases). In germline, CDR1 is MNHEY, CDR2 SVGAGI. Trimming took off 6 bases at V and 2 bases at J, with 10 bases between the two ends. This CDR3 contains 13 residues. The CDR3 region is CASRRDRNYGYTF. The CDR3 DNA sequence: TGTGCCAGCAGGCGGGACCGAAACTATGGCTACACCTTC.

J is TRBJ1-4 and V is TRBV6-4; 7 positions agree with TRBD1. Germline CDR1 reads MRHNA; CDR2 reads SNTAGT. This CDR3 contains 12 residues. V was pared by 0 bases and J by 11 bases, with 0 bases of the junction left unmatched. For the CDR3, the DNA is TGTGCCAGCAGTGACTCACAGGGGAAACTGTTTTTT. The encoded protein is CASSDSQGKLFF.

CDR3 in DNA: TGTGCCAGTAGTATAAAACAGTCCTCCTACGAGCAGTACTTC. Residues: CASSIKQSSYEQYF. This chain connects TRBV19 to TRBJ2-7, with D hard to call. Trimming stripped 2 bases from V and 0 bases from J, with 8 bases between. The CDR3 contains 14 residues. Germline CDR1 and CDR2: LNHDA and SQIVND (reference sequence).

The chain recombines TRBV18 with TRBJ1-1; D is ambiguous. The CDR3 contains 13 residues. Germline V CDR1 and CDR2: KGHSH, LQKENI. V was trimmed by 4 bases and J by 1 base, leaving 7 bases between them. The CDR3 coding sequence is TGTGCCAGCTCACAGACACCGAACACTGAAGCTTTCTTT. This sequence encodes CASSQTPNTEAFF.

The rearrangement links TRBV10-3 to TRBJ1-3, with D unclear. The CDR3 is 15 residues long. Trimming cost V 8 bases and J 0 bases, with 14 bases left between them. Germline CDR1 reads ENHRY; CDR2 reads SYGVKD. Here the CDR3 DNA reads TGTGCCATCTTAGTCCCGGTGCTCTCTGGAAACACCATATATTTT. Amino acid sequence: CAILVPVLSGNTIYF.

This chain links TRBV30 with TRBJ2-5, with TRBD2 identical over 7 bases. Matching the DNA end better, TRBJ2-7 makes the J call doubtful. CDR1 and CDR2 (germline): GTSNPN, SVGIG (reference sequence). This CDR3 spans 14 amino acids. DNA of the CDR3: TGTGCCTGGAGTCTTGAAGCGGGGAACTACGAGCAGTACTTC. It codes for CAWSLEAGNYEQYF.

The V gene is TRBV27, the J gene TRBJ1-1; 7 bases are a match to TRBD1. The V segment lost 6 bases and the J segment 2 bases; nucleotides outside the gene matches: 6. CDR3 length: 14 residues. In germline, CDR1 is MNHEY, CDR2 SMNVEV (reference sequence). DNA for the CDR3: TGTGCCAGCAGGCCGACAGGGCTCAACACTGAAGCTTTCTTT. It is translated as CASRPTGLNTEAFF.